This T cell receptor (beta chain) was recovered during a study of blood T cell repertoires in COVID-19. Study-level background: Spain, Italy and the United States supplied samples that represented acute and convalescent COVID-19. Sources were T cells, B-cell-depleted T cells, or PBMCs; the material itself was cDNA or gDNA.

V lost 0 bases, J lost 4 bases, and 6 bases lay in between. CDR3 size: 14 residues. Germline V lookup: CDR1 SGHNT, CDR2 YENEEA. Per the authors' pipeline: Quantification of nucleated cells was approximated via reference gene primer amplification. The protocol was immunoSEQ multiplex PCR, while the TCRdb copy is restricted to in-frame clones and leaves out a portion. That table furnishes V, J and clone size, whereas the DNA furnished D and trimming. This sample has a few hundred thousand clones, with less than 90% found just once. J is TRBJ2-2 and V is TRBV11-3; D gene unclear. The sample consisted of peripheral blood. The TCR comes from a middle-aged woman who had recovered from COVID-19. In DNA, the CDR3 is TGTGCCAGCAGCTTAGAGAAGCGCACCGGGGAGCTGTTTTTT. Translation: CASSLEKRTGELFF.